This T cell receptor (beta chain) was recovered during a study of tumor-infiltrating lymphocytes in primary liver carcinoma. Overall study context: Resecting the tumor surgically was how the patients' primary liver carcinoma was treated. Study findings and constraints: Lesser overlap characterized tumor-adjacent and tumor-blood pairs relative to tumor region pairs.

Alongside blood RNA obtained from unsorted whole blood, germline DNA was also extracted. The collection of about 4 milliliters of peripheral blood preceded surgery. As for this clonotype: As yet, its antigen is unknown. A read error may produce the germline difference seen at one junction end.

Germline CDR1 and CDR2: SEHNR and FQNEAQ (reference sequence). This CDR3 contains 17 residues. A constant-region primer served to make TCR beta cDNA from roughly 500 ng total RNA. Three nested multiplex PCR rounds, a slightly modified ARM-PCR method, built the TCR beta libraries. Rounds one and two of PCR, each of around 11 cycles, were primed with TRBV1-TRBV30 forward primers and a C-beta reverse primer. MiXCR, run by TCRdb on the multiplex PCR reads, gives a single entry per CDR3 protein. The sample has 320,000 or so distinct CDR3 sequences, roughly two thirds seen once. The sequence was collected from a man aged 35 to 55 with primary liver carcinoma and hepatitis B virus infection. The sample taken for sequencing was peripheral blood. The J gene is TRBJ2-7, the V gene TRBV7-9; 13 nucleotides align to TRBD2. The CDR3 loop is CVSSTDPGTSGKYEQYF. In DNA form, the CDR3 reads TGTGTCAGCAGCACAGACCCTGGGACTAGCGGGAAGTACGAGCAGTACTTC. Based on the CDR3 plus reference TRBV7-9 and TRBJ2-7, the full variable domain is DTGVSQNPRHKITKRGQNVTFRCDPISEHNRLYWYRQTLGQGPEFLTYFQNEAQLEKSRLLSDRFSAERPKGSFSTLEIQRTEQGDSAMYLCVSSTDPGTSGKYEQYFGPGTRLTVT.